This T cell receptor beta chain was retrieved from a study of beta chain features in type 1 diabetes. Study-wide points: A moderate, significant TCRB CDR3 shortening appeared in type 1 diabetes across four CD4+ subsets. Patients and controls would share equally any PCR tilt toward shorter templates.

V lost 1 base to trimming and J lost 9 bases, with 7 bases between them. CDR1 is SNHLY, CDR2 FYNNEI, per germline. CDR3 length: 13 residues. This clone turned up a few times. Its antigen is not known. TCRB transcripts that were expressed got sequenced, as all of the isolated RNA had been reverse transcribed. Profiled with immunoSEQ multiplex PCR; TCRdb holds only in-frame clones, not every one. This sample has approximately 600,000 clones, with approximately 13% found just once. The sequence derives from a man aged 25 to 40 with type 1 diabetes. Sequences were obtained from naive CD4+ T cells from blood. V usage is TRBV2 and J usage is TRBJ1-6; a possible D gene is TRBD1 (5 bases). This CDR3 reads CASSEVGGSPLHF. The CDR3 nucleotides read TGTGCCAGCAGTGAAGTGGGGGGTTCACCCCTCCACTTT.